The next 26 T cell receptor beta chains were all read from a single sample in a study of blood T cell repertoires in COVID-19. Clones were sequenced by immunoSEQ multiplex PCR, and TCRdb holds only the in-frame ones, with some missing. This sample has 65,000 to 95,000 clones; around nine tenths occur once, and the top ten carry 6.5% to 8.5%. The sample taken for sequencing was peripheral blood. These receptors came from a man aged 25 to 40 with acute or convalescent COVID-19.

This chain links TRBV30 with TRBJ1-5; unclear D gene. The CDR3 is made up of 13 amino acids. Trimming took off 1 base at V and 1 base at J, with 5 bases between the two ends. Germline loops: CDR1 GTSNPN, CDR2 SVGIG (reference sequence). The DNA of the CDR3 is TGTGCCTGGAGTGAATCGAGCAATCAGCCCCAGCATTTT. It codes for CAWSESSNQPQHF.

This chain uses TRBV2 with TRBJ2-2, with 9 bases that match TRBD2. The CDR3 sequence is 14 residues long. Per germline, CDR1 SNHLY and CDR2 FYNNEI. After removal of 2 bases from V and 6 bases from J, the junction contained 1 base not matched to a gene. CDR3 DNA: TGTGCCAGCAGTGAATTAGCGGGAGCCGGGGAGCTGTTTTTT. This sequence encodes CASSELAGAGELFF.

The genes are TRBV19 and TRBJ2-5; a possible D gene is TRBD2 (6 bases). The V end was cut by 4 bases, the J end by 3 bases, with 12 bases between. The CDR3 covers 14 residues. Germline V gene sequence: CDR1 LNHDA, CDR2 SQIVND (reference sequence). For the CDR3, the DNA is TGTGCCAGTAGTAGGTTGGGGGGAGAAGAGACCCAGTACTTC. Translation gives CASSRLGGEETQYF.

The CDR3 DNA sequence: TGCAGTACGACAGGGAAAGAGACCCAGTACTTC. It yields the protein CSTTGKETQYF. J is TRBJ2-5 and V is TRBV20-1; 7 positions match TRBD1. The CDR3 has 11 amino acids. Germline V gene lookup returns CDR1 DFQATT and CDR2 SNEGSKA (reference sequence). Trimming took 8 bases from V and 3 from J; bases not matched to a gene: 3.

V usage is TRBV7-2 and J usage is TRBJ2-2; TRBD2 agrees at 7 bases. V trimming: 1 base; J trimming: 8 bases; junction bases outside the gene matches: 7. Per germline, CDR1 SGHTA and CDR2 FQGNSA. The CDR3 runs to 15 residues. In DNA, the CDR3 is TGTGCCAGCAGCTTAGGATTGAGCGGGATGGGGGAGCTGTTTTTT. Amino acid sequence: CASSLGLSGMGELFF.

The V gene is TRBV9, the J gene TRBJ1-5; TRBD1 matches at 8 bases. Trimming removed 0 bases from V and 6 bases from J; junction bases left unmatched: 5. Per the germline V gene, CDR1 is SGDLS and CDR2 is YYNGEE. The CDR3 totals 15 residues. CDR3 sequence reads: CASSVGGQVFQPQHF. As DNA, the CDR3 is TGTGCCAGCAGCGTAGGGGGACAGGTCTTTCAGCCCCAGCATTTT.

J is TRBJ1-1 and V is TRBV19, with D maybe TRBD1 (6 bases). Trimming left V 3 bases short and J 2 bases short, with 13 bases between. In germline, CDR1 is LNHDA, CDR2 SQIVND (reference sequence). The CDR3 totals 15 residues. This CDR3 reads CASSMTGGPNTEAFF. DNA of the CDR3: TGTGCCAGTAGTATGACGGGGGGCCCTAACACTGAAGCTTTCTTT.

The genes are TRBV6-5 and TRBJ1-2; TRBD1 matches 9 bases. The ends lost 6 bases at V and 8 bases at J; junction bases unmatched: 10. CDR3 length: 14 residues. Per germline, CDR1 MNHEY and CDR2 SVGAGI. CDR3 coding DNA: TGTGCCAGCAGGACCACAGGGGGCGCGCGCGGCTACACCTTC. It yields the protein CASRTTGGARGYTF.

This clone has a single count. CDR3 DNA: TGTGCCACCAGCGCTAGCGGACAAGAGACCCAGTACTTC. Translated, it gives CATSASGQETQYF. The J gene is TRBJ2-5, the V gene TRBV15, with TRBD2 identical over 7 bases. The germline V gene has CDR1 LNHNV and CDR2 YYDKDF (reference sequence). J was trimmed by 2 bases and V by 5 bases; bases with no gene match: 2. CDR3 length: 13 amino acids.

This clone was counted only a few times. V is TRBV5-1 and J is TRBJ1-6; TRBD1 aligns across 9 bases. J gave up 10 bases and V 4 bases, and 6 bases lay outside the gene matches. CDR3 length: 14 residues. Germline V CDR1 and CDR2: SGHRS, YFSETQ. The CDR3 DNA reads TGCGCCAGCAGCCGGACAGGGGTACGATCACCCCTCCACTTT. It encodes CASSRTGVRSPLHF.

The rearrangement joins TRBV5-4 to TRBJ1-4; the D is unclear. This CDR3 comprises 13 residues. The germline V gene has CDR1 SGHNT and CDR2 YYREEE (reference sequence). Deletions cut 3 bases from V and 5 bases from J, with 8 bases between. CDR3 sequence (DNA): TGTGCCAGCAGCTCGGGAGCGAATGAAAAACTGTTTTTT. Amino acid sequence: CASSSGANEKLFF. Full variable domain (remainder filled in from reference TRBV5-4 and TRBJ1-4): ETGVTQSPTHLIKTRGQQVTLRCSSQSGHNTVSWYQQALGQGPQFIFQYYREEENGRGNFPPRFSGLQFPNYSSELNVNALELDDSALYLCASSSGANEKLFFGSGTQLSVL.

As regards this clone: The junction does not match germline at one end; this may be a read error. The rearrangement links TRBV5-4 to TRBJ2-1, with TRBD1 matching over 8 bases. CDR1 and CDR2 (germline): SGHNT, YYREEE (reference sequence). The CDR3 length is 13 residues. CDR3 sequence reads: CASSLNTGGAPLF. DNA of the CDR3: TGTGCCAGCAGCCTTAATACAGGGGGAGCTCCCCTCTTC.

Only a few counts were recorded for this clone. The chain uses TRBV18 and TRBJ2-7; 12 bases agree with TRBD2. V shed 0 bases, J shed 6 bases, and the junction held 6 bases outside the gene matches. The CDR3 extends over 16 amino acids. Germline loops: CDR1 KGHSH, CDR2 LQKENI. The CDR3 DNA reads TGTGCCAGCTCACCACCAGCACTAGCGGGAGGTCGCGAGCAGTACTTC. This sequence encodes CASSPPALAGGREQYF.

The V gene is TRBV7-2, the J gene TRBJ2-5; 7 bases are a match to TRBD2. The germline CDR1 and CDR2 sequences are SGHTA and FQGNSA. CDR3 length: 13 residues. The J segment lost 2 bases and the V segment lost 5 bases, leaving 2 bases of the junction unmatched. The CDR3 protein is CASSIGGQETQYF. In DNA form, the CDR3 reads TGTGCCAGCAGCATCGGGGGGCAAGAGACCCAGTACTTC.

The gene calls are TRBV4-1 and TRBJ2-7; 9 nucleotides line up with TRBD1. Germline CDR1 is MGHRA and CDR2 is YSYEKL. V shed 5 bases, J shed 4 bases, and the junction held 9 bases outside the gene matches. The CDR3 consists of 15 residues. Here the CDR3 reads CASSNTGTGNYEQYF. Here the CDR3 DNA reads TGCGCCAGCAGCAACACCGGGACAGGGAATTACGAGCAGTACTTC.

The chain's CDR3 is CASSQHAGATNEKLFF. The CDR3 bases are TGTGCCAGCAGCCAACACGCAGGGGCAACTAATGAAAAACTGTTTTTT. The chain couples TRBV14 to TRBJ1-4; the D gene is possibly TRBD1 (6 bases). The V gene's germline CDR1 is SGHDN and CDR2 FVKESK. V gave up 2 bases and J gave up 0 bases, with 10 bases separating them. This CDR3 has 16 amino acids.

The chain is built from TRBV29-1 and TRBJ1-2; perhaps TRBD1 as D (5 bases). This CDR3 region has 13 residues. CDR1 and CDR2 from the germline V gene are SQVTM and ANQGSEA. Trimming took 4 bases from V and 1 from J, leaving 10 bases between them. The CDR3 loop reads CSVGQPGNYGYTF. In DNA form, the CDR3 reads TGCAGCGTTGGACAGCCGGGTAACTATGGCTACACCTTC.

V usage is TRBV28 and J usage is TRBJ1-5, with TRBD1 as a possible D gene (5 bases). The germline V gene encodes CDR1 MDHEN and CDR2 SYDVKM. The CDR3 runs 16 residues. Between the trimmed V and J ends, which lost 5 bases and 1 base, there was a span of 15 bases. The DNA for the CDR3 is TGTGCCAGCAGTCCCCCCCAGGGTATAAGCAATCAGCCCCAGCATTTT. This codes for CASSPPQGISNQPQHF.

V gene TRBV5-1 combines with J gene TRBJ2-1; 10 nucleotides agree with TRBD2. The CDR3 has 17 residues. Germline V gene lookup returns CDR1 SGHRS and CDR2 YFSETQ. V was clipped by 0 bases and J by 0 bases; unmatched bases: 3. The CDR3 region is CASSLGTSGFSYNEQFF. The CDR3 DNA is TGCGCCAGCAGCTTGGGGACTAGCGGCTTCTCCTACAATGAGCAGTTCTTC. Variable domain in full (rest from reference TRBV5-1 and TRBJ2-1): KAGVTQTPRYLIKTRGQQVTLSCSPISGHRSVSWYQQTPGQGLQFLFEYFSETQRNKGNFPGRFSGRQFSNSRSEMNVSTLELGDSALYLCASSLGTSGFSYNEQFFGPGTRLTVL.

This clone was observed a few times. This chain uses TRBV27 with TRBJ1-1, with TRBD1 as a possible D gene (6 bases). With 6 bases removed from V and 0 bases from J, the gap between germline ends came to 11 bases. CDR3 length: 14 residues. Germline V lookup: CDR1 MNHEY, CDR2 SMNVEV (reference sequence). Written as DNA, the CDR3 is TGTGCCAGCAGGCGCGGACAGTTGAACACTGAAGCTTTCTTT. Translated, it gives CASRRGQLNTEAFF.

This chain uses TRBV5-1 with TRBJ2-3; 8 nucleotides align to TRBD2. V lost 0 bases, J lost 4 bases, and 7 bases stayed unmatched. Germline assignment: CDR1 SGHRS and CDR2 YFSETQ. The CDR3 consists of 16 residues. The chain's CDR3 is CASSLGTSGSPDTQYF. The CDR3 DNA reads TGCGCCAGCAGCTTGGGTACTAGCGGATCCCCAGATACGCAGTATTTT.

V is TRBV4-1 and J is TRBJ2-7, with 11 bases aligning to TRBD2. Trimming cost V 0 bases and J 2 bases; bases outside gene matches: 12. The CDR3 runs to 19 residues. Germline V gene data show CDR1 as MGHRA and CDR2 as YSYEKL. The CDR3 region is CASSQEGGRGTSGTYEQYF. CDR3 in DNA: TGCGCCAGCAGCCAAGAGGGCGGCAGGGGGACTAGCGGAACCTACGAGCAGTACTTC.

This chain connects TRBV27 to TRBJ2-5; D is uncertain. The CDR3 spans 13 residues. Per germline, CDR1 MNHEY and CDR2 SMNVEV (reference sequence). Trimming pared 3 bases from V and 2 bases from J, leaving 7 bases between. The CDR3 DNA sequence: TGTGCCAGCAGTTTGTACAATCAAGAGACCCAGTACTTC. Amino acid sequence: CASSLYNQETQYF.

V usage is TRBV12-3 or TRBV12-4 and J usage is TRBJ1-1; D gene ambiguous. V shed 7 bases and J shed 0 bases, with 9 bases lying between them. The CDR3 loop spans 13 amino acids. The CDR3: CASTFRLNTEAFF. Here the CDR3 DNA reads TGTGCCAGCACATTCCGGTTGAACACTGAAGCTTTCTTT.

The chain uses TRBV10-3 and TRBJ2-7; 8 bases map to TRBD1. J gave up 1 base and V 3 bases, and 8 bases lay outside the gene matches. This CDR3 has 16 amino acids. The germline CDR1 and CDR2 sequences are ENHRY and SYGVKD. In DNA, the CDR3 is TGTGCCATCAGTGACTCCCCAGGGGGCGCGTCCTACGAGCAGTACTTC. Encoded protein: CAISDSPGGASYEQYF.

CDR3 in DNA: TGTGCCAGCAGTGAATGGGGTAGCGGGGCCACAGATACGCAGTATTTT. It yields the protein CASSEWGSGATDTQYF. The chain recombines TRBV6-1 with TRBJ2-3; 8 bases align to TRBD2. Germline values: CDR1 MNHNS, CDR2 SASEGT. The J segment lost 2 bases and the V segment lost 2 bases, leaving 6 bases of the junction unmatched. The CDR3 consists of 16 residues.